This TCR beta chain was captured in a study of T cell responses to AZD1222 COVID-19 vaccine. V was trimmed by 3 bases and J by 6 bases, leaving 9 bases between them. Germline V gives CDR1 GTSNPN, CDR2 SVGIG (reference sequence). This CDR3 spans 12 amino acids. TCRdb's table, derived via immunoSEQ multiplex PCR, lists solely in-frame clones and lacks some. The repertoire holds under 150,000 clones, nearly 95% seen once, with 3.6% in the top ten. The TCR comes from an adult who received the AZD1222 COVID-19 vaccine. The chain is built from TRBV30 and TRBJ2-4; D remains ambiguous. This sample comprised peripheral blood, obtained 28 days after the second AZD1222 dose. CDR3 sequence: CAWSLGRNIQYF. The CDR3 DNA follows: TGTGCCTGGAGCCTTGGCAGAAACATTCAGTACTTC. The whole variable domain, filled in from reference TRBV30 and TRBJ2-4, reads SQTIHQWPATLVQPVGSPLSLECTVEGTSNPNLYWYRQAAGRGLQLLFYSVGIGQISSEVPQNLSASRPQDRQFILSSKKLLLSDSGFYLCAWSLGRNIQYFGAGTRLSVL.